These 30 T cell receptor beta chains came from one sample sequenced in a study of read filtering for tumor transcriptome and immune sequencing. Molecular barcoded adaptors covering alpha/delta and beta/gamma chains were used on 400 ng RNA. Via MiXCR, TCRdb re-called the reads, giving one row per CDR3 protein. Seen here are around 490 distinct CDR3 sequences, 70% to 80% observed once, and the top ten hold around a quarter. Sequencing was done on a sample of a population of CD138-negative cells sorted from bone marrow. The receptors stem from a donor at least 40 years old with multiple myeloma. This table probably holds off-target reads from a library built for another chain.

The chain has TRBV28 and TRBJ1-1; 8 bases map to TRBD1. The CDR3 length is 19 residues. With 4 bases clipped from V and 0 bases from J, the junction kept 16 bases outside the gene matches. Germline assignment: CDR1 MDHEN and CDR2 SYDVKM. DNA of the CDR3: TGTGCCAGCAGTTCGACTGTGACAGGGGTTTCGTTGGTGAACACTGAAGCTTTCTTT. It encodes CASSSTVTGVSLVNTEAFF.

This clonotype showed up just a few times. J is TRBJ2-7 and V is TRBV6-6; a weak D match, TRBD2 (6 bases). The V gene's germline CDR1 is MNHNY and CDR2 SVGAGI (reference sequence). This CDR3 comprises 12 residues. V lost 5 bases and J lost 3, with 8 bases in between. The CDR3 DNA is TGTGCCAGCAGTCAGACTAGCTACGAGCAGTACTTC. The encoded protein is CASSQTSYEQYF.

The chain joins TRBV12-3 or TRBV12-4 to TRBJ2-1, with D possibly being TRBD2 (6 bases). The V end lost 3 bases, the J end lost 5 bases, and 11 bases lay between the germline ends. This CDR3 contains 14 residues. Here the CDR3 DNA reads TGTGCCAGCAGTTTCCGGAGGAGGGACAATGAGCAGTTCTTC. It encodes CASSFRRRDNEQFF.

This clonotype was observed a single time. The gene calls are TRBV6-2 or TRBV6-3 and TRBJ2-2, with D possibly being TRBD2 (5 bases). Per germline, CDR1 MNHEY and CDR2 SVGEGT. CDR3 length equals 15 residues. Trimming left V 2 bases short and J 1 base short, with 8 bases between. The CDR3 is CASSYGSQNTGELFF. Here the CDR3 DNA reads TGTGCCAGCAGTTACGGGAGCCAGAACACCGGGGAGCTGTTTTTT.

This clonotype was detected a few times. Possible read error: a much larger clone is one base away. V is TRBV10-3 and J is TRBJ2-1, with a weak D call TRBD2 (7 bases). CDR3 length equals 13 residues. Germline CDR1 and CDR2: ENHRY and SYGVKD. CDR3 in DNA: TGTGCCATAAGGGGGGGTGAAGATAATGGGCAGTTCTTC. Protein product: CAIRGGEDNGQFF.

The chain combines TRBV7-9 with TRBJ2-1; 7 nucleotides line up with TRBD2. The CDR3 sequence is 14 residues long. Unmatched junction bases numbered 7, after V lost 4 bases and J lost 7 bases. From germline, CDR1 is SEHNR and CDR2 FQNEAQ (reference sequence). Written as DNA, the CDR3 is TGTGCCAGCAGCTCTGCACGCGGGGGAAATGAGCAGTTCTTC. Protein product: CASSSARGGNEQFF. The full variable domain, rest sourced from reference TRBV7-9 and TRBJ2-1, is DTGVSQNPRHKITKRGQNVTFRCDPISEHNRLYWYRQTLGQGPEFLTYFQNEAQLEKSRLLSDRFSAERPKGSFSTLEIQRTEQGDSAMYLCASSSARGGNEQFFGPGTRLTVL.

For the CDR3, the DNA is TGTGCCAGCAGCCAAGATTATGTCAATGAGCAGTTCTTC. It yields the protein CASSQDYVNEQFF. The genes are TRBV14 and TRBJ2-1; D remains ambiguous. Deletions cut 0 bases from V and 6 bases from J, with 6 bases between. The CDR3 length is 13 residues. Germline-derived CDR1 and CDR2 are SGHDN and FVKESK.

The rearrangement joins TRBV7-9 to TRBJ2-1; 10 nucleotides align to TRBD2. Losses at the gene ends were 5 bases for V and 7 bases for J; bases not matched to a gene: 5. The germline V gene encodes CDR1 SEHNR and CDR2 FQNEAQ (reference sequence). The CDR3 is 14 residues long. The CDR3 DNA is TGTGCCAGCAGCGAGGGACTAGCGAGGAATGAGCAGTTCTTC. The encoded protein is CASSEGLARNEQFF. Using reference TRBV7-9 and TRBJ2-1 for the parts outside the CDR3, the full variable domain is DTGVSQNPRHKITKRGQNVTFRCDPISEHNRLYWYRQTLGQGPEFLTYFQNEAQLEKSRLLSDRFSAERPKGSFSTLEIQRTEQGDSAMYLCASSEGLARNEQFFGPGTRLTVL.

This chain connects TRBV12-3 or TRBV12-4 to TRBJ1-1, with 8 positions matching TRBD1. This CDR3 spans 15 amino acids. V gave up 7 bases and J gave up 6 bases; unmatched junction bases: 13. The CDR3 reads CASTWSGTGVPEAFF. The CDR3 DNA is TGTGCCAGCACTTGGTCTGGGACAGGCGTCCCTGAAGCTTTCTTT.

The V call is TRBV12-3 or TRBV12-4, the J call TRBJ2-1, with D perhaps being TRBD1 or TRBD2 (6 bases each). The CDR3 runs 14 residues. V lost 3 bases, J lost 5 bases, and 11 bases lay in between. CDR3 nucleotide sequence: TGTGCCAGCAGTTTCTCCGGGGGCAACAATGAGCAGTTCTTC. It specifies CASSFSGGNNEQFF.

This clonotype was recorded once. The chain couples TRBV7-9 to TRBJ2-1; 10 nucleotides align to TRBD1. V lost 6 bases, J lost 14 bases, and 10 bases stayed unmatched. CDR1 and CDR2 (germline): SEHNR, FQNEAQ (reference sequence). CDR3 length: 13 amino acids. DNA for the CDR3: TGTGCCAGCAGTCGGCCCCCCGGGACAGGGGAGTTCTTC. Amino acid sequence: CASSRPPGTGEFF.

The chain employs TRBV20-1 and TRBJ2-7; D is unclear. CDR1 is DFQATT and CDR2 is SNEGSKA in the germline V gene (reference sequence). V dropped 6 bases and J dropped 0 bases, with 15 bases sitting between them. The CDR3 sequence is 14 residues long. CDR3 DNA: TGCAGTGCCGTACATAGCAGTATCTCCTACGAGCAGTACTTC. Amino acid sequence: CSAVHSSISYEQYF.

As DNA, the CDR3 is TGTGCCAGCAGTGAAGTCACGGGCGGGGAGCTGTTTTTT. Its translation is CASSEVTGGELFF. This chain connects TRBV6-4 to TRBJ2-2; D remains ambiguous. The CDR3 is 13 residues long. Germline V gene data show CDR1 as MRHNA and CDR2 as SNTAGT. V was clipped by 3 bases and J by 7 bases, with 9 bases between them.

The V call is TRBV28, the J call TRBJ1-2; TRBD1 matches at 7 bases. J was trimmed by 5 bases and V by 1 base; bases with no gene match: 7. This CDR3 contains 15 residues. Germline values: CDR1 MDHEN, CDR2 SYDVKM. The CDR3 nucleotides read TGTGCCAGCAGTTTATTCCAGGGGGAGGTGTATGGCTACACCTTC. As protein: CASSLFQGEVYGYTF.

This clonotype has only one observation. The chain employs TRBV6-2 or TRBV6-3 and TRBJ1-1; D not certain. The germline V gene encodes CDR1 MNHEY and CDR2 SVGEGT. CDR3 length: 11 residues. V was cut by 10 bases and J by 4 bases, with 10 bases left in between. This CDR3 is CATSVGTEAFF. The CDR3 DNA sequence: TGTGCCACCTCAGTGGGCACTGAAGCTTTCTTT.

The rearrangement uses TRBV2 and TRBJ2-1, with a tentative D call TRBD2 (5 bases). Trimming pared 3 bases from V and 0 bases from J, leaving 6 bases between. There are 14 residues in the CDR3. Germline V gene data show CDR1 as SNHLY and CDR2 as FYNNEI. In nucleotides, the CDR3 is TGTGCCAGCAGTGAGGGGAGCTCCTACAATGAGCAGTTCTTC. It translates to CASSEGSSYNEQFF.

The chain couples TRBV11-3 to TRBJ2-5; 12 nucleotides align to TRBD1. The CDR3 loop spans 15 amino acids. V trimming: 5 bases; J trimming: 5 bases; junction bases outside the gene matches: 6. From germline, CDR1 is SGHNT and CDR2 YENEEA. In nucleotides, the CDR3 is TGTGCCAGCAGCGCACGGGACAGGGGGCGGGAGACCCAGTACTTC. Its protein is CASSARDRGRETQYF.

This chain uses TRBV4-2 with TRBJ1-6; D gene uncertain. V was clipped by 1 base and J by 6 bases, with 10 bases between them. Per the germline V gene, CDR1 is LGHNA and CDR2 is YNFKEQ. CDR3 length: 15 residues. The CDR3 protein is CASSQGAGVNSPLHF. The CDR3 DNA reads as TGTGCCAGCAGCCAAGGGGCCGGGGTTAATTCACCCCTCCACTTT.

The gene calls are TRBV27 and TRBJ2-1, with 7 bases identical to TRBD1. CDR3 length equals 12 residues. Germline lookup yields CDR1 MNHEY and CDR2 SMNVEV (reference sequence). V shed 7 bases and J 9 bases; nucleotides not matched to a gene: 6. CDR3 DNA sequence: TGTGCCAGCAAGGGGGCGCGGATTGAGCAGTTCTTC. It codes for CASKGARIEQFF.

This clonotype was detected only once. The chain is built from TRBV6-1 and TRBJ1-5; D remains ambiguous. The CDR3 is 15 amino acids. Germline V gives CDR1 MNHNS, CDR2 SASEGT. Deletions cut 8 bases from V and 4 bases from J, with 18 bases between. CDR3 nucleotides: TGTGCCAGCTCAACCGTGGCAGGCGGGAATCAGCCCCAGCATTTT. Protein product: CASSTVAGGNQPQHF.

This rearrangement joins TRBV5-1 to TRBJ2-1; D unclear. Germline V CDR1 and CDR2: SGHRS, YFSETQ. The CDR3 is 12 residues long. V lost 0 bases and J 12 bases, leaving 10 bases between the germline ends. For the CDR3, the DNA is TGCGCCAGCAGCTTGGACCCGGCTGGGCAGTTCTTC. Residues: CASSLDPAGQFF.

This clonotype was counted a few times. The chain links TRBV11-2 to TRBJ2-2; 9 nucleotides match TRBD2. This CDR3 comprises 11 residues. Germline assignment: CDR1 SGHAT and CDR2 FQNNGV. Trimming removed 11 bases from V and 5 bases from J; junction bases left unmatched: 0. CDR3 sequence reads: CAGLATGELFF. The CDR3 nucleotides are TGTGCCGGACTAGCGACCGGGGAGCTGTTTTTT.

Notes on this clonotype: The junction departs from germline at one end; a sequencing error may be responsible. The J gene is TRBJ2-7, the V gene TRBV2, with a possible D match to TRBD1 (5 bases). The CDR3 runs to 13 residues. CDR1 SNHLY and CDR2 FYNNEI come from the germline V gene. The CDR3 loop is CASSQGWPYGQYF. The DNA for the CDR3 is TGCGCCAGCAGTCAGGGATGGCCCTACGGGCAGTACTTC.

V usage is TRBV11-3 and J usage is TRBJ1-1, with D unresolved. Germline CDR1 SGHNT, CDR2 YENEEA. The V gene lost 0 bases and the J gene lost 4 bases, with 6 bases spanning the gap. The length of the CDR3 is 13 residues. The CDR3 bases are TGTGCCAGCAGCTTAGATCGGGGCACTGAAGCTTTCTTT. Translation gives CASSLDRGTEAFF.

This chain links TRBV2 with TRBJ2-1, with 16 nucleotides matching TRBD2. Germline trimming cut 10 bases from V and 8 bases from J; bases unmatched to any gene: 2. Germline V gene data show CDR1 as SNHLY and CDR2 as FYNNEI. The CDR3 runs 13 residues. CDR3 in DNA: TGTGCCACGGGACTAGCGGGGGGGTATGAGCAGTTCTTC. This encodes CATGLAGGYEQFF.

CDR3 in DNA: TGCGCCAGCAGCTCCTTCCAGACAGGGGGCAACGGGGAGCTGTTTTTT. Protein sequence: CASSSFQTGGNGELFF. The J gene is TRBJ2-2, the V gene TRBV5-1, with 10 bases matching TRBD1. V shed 3 bases, J shed 7 bases, and the junction held 9 bases outside the gene matches. Germline assignment: CDR1 SGHRS and CDR2 YFSETQ. The CDR3 contains 16 residues.

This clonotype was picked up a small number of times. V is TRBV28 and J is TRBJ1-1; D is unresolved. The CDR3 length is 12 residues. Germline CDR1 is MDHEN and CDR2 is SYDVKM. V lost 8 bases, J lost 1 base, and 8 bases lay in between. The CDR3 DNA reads TGTGCCAGCCGGGGAGGGAACACTGAAGCTTTCTTT. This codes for CASRGGNTEAFF.

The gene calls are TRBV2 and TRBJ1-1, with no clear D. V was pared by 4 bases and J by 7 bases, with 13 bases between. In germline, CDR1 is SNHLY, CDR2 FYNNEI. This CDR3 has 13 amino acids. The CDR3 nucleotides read TGTGCCAGCAGTGGGTTGTCCGTGGTTGAAGCTTTCTTT. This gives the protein CASSGLSVVEAFF.

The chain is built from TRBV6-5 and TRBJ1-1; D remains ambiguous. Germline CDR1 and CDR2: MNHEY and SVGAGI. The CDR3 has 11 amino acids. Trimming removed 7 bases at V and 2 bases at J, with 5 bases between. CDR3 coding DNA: TGTGCCAGCACAGGCAACACTGAAGCTTTCTTT. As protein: CASTGNTEAFF.

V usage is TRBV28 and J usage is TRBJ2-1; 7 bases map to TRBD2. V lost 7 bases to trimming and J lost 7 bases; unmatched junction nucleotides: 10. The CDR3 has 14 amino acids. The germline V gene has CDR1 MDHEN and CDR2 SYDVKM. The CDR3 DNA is TGTGCCAGCACCTTAGGCGGGAGCGGTAATGAGCAGTTCTTC. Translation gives CASTLGGSGNEQFF. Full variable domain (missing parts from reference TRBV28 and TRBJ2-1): DVKVTQSSRYLVKRTGEKVFLECVQDMDHENMFWYRQDPGLGLRLIYFSYDVKMKEKGDIPEGYSVSREKKERFSLILESASTNQTSMYLCASTLGGSGNEQFFGPGTRLTVL.